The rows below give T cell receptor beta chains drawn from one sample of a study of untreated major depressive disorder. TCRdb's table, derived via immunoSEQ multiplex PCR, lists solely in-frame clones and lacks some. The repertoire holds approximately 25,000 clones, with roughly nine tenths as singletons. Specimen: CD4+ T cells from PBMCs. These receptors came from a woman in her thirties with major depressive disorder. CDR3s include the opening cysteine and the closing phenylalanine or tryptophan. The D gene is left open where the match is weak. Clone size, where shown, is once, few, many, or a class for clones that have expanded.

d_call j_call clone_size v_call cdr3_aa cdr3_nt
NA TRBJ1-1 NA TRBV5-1 CASSPTGRQITNTEAFF TGCGCCAGCAGTCCTACCGGGAGACAGATTACTAACACTGAAGCTTTCTTT
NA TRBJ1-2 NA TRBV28 CASSARLYGYTF TGTGCCAGCAGTGCAAGACTCTATGGCTACACCTTC
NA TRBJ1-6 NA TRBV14 CASSQVSGSPLHF TGTGCCAGCAGCCAAGTATCCGGTTCACCCCTCCACTTT
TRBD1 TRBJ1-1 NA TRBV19 CASSIYRGMNTEAFF TGTGCCAGTAGTATCTACAGGGGCATGAACACTGAAGCTTTCTTT
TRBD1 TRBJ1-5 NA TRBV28 CASSRTGGQPQHF TGTGCCAGCAGCAGGACAGGAGGTCAGCCCCAGCATTTT
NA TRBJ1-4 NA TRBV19 CASSSSGIRNEKLFF TGTGCCAGTAGTTCGTCAGGGATAAGGAATGAAAAACTGTTTTTT
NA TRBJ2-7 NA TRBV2 CASSHTYEQYF TGTGCCAGCAGCCACACCTACGAGCAGTACTTC
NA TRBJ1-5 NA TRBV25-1 CASRGGEDQPQHF TGTGCCAGCCGGGGGGGGGAAGATCAGCCCCAGCATTTT
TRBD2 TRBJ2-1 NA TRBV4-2 CASSQDPGTSGRNEQFF TGTGCCAGCAGCCAGGATCCCGGGACTAGCGGGAGGAATGAGCAGTTCTTC
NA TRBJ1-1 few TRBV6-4 CASSDRSTEAFF TGTGCCAGCAGTGACAGAAGCACTGAAGCTTTCTTT
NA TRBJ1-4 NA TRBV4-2 CASSEAVFNEKLFF TGTGCCAGTTCGGAGGCCGTTTTTAATGAAAAACTGTTTTTT
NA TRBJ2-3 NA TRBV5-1 CATSQRGDYTDTQYF TGCGCCACGTCCCAAAGGGGCGATTACACAGATACGCAGTATTTT
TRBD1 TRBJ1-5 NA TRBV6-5 CASSLQGAGNQPQHF TGTGCCAGCAGTTTACAGGGGGCTGGCAATCAGCCCCAGCATTTT
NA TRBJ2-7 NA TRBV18 CASSPSHEQYF TGTGCCAGCTCACCATCCCACGAGCAGTACTTC
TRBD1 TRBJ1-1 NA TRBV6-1 CASAGQEDTEAFF TGTGCCAGCGCTGGACAGGAAGACACTGAAGCTTTCTTT
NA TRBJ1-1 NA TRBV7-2 CASSWTGSAFF TGTGCCAGCAGCTGGACGGGGTCTGCTTTCTTT
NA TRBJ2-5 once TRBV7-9 CASSRGDRETQYF TGTGCCAGCAGCCGCGGGGACAGAGAGACCCAGTACTTC
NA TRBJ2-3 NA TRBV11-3 CASSSRRGSDTDTQYF TGTGCCAGCAGCTCTCGTCGGGGTTCGGACACAGATACGCAGTATTTT
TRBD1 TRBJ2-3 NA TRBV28 CASSPGTGADTQYF TGTGCCAGCAGCCCCGGGACAGGGGCAGATACGCAGTATTTT